This entry is about one T cell receptor beta chain. Antigen specificity is unknown. The CDR3 runs to 14 residues. Per the germline V gene, CDR1 is SGHRS and CDR2 is YFSETQ. Prepared libraries of TCR beta cDNA carried unique molecular identifiers. The authors obtained 500,000 to 600,000 cDNA molecules from around 0.96 to 9.9 million T cells. TCRdb analysed the PCR reads with MiXCR anew, one entry per CDR3 protein. The sample yields about half a million distinct CDR3 sequences, 34% seen once. This record belongs to a study of post-analysis software for immune sequencing data. Study-wide background: Relapsing-remitting, secondary progressive and progressive-relapsing forms of multiple sclerosis all featured among disease courses.

Points from the study as a whole: By F measure, strong co-clustering occurred among samples prepared in the same batch. Patients used several TRBV segments, including TRBV5-6, TRBV5-1 and TRBV20-1, more often than controls. A significant reduction in normalized Chao1 diversity was observed in multiple sclerosis patients versus controls.

This chain connects TRBV5-1 to TRBJ2-4, with 7 bases matching TRBD1. The closer fit of TRBJ2-7 to the DNA end suggests the J call may be wrong. The sequencing input was blood. The receptor's source is a girl between 2 and 17 years old with multiple sclerosis. The CDR3 spells CASSLEQGTYEQYF. CDR3 DNA sequence: TGCGCCAGCAGCTTGGAACAGGGGACGTACGAGCAGTACTTC.